This TCR beta chain stems from a study of T cell repertoires in cytomegalovirus infection. As for the study in general: Public signatures in TCR beta pointed to CMV infection and matching HLA type.

MiXCR was run by TCRdb on the reads, yielding one entry per CDR3 protein. The sample yields fewer than 350,000 distinct CDR3 sequences, 17% seen once. Sequenced input: PBMCs. This TCR came from a human donor in good health (CMV status not recorded). Some clones in this sample may be carry-over from other donors' samples.

DNA for the CDR3: TGTGCCAGCAGTATCGGGGGGGCCGGTTACAATGAGCAGTTCTTC. This gives the protein CASSIGGAGYNEQFF. This chain uses TRBV28 with TRBJ2-1; 8 bases agree with TRBD2. The J segment lost 4 bases and the V segment lost 5 bases, leaving 7 bases of the junction unmatched. Germline-derived CDR1 and CDR2 are MDHEN and SYDVKM. This CDR3 has 15 amino acids.